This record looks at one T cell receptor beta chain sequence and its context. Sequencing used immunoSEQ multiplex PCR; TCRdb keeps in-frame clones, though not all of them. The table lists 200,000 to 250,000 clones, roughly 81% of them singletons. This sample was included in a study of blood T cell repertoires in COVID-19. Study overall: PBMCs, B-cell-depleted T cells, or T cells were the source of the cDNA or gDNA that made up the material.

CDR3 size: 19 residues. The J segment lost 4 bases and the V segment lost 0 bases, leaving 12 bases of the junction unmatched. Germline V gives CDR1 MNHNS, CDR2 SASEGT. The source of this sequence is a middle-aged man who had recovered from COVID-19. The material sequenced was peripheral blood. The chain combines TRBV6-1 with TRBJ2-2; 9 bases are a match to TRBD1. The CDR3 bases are TGTGCCAGCAGTGAAGCAGGATCAAACAGGGGGCTTGTCACCGGGGAGCTGTTTTTT. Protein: CASSEAGSNRGLVTGELFF.